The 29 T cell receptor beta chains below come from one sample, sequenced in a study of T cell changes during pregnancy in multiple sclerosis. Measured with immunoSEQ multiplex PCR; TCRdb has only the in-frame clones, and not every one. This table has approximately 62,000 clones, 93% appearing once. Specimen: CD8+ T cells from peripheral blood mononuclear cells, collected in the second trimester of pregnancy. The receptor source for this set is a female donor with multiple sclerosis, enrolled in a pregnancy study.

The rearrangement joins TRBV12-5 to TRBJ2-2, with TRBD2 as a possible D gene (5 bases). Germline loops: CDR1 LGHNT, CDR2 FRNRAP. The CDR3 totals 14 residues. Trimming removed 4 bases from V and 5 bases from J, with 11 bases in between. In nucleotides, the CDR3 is TGTGCTAGTGGTTCAACTAGGCTAACCGGGGAGCTGTTTTTT. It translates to CASGSTRLTGELFF.

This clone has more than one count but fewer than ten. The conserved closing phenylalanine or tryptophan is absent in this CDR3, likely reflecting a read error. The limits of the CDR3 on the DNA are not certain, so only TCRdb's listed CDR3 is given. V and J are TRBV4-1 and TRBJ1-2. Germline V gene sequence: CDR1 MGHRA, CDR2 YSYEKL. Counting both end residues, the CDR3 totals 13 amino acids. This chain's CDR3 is CASSQGGITIDHL.

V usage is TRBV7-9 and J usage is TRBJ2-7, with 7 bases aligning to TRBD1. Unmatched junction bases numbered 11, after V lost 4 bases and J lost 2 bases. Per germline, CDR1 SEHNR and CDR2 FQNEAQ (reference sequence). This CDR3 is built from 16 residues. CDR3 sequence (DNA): TGTGCCAGCAGCTCAGGAAAAGGGGGCTCCACCTACGAGCAGTACTTC. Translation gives CASSSGKGGSTYEQYF.

This CDR3 reads CASSPSGSSYNEQFF. The CDR3 DNA sequence: TGTGCCAGCTCACCATCCGGGAGCTCCTACAATGAGCAGTTCTTC. The gene calls are TRBV18 and TRBJ2-1; a possible D gene is TRBD2 (6 bases). The CDR3 covers 15 residues. CDR1 is KGHSH, CDR2 LQKENI, per germline. Trimming removed 2 bases at V and 0 bases at J, with 8 bases between.

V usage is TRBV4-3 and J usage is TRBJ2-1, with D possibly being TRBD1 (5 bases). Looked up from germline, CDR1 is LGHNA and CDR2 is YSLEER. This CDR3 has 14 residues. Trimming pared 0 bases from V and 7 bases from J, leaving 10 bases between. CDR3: CASSQDRVLNEQFF. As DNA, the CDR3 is TGCGCCAGCAGCCAAGACAGGGTTCTAAATGAGCAGTTCTTC.

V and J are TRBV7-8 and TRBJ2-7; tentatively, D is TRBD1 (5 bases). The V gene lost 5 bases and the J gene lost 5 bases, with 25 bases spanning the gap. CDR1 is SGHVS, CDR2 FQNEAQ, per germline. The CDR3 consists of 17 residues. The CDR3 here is CASSDGVVGVLVNEQYF. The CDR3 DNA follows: TGTGCCAGCAGCGACGGAGTAGTAGGGGTCCTCGTAAACGAGCAGTACTTC. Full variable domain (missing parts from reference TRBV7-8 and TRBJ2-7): GAGVSQSPRYKVAKRGQDVALRCDPISGHVSLFWYQQALGQGPEFLTYFQNEAQLDKSGLPSDRFFAERPEGSVSTLKIQRTQQEDSAVYLCASSDGVVGVLVNEQYFGPGTRLTVT.

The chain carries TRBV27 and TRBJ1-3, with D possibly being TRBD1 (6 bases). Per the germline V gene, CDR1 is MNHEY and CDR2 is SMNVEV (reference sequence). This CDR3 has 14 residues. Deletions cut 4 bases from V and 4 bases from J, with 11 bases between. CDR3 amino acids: CASSWGPKGNTIYF. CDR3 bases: TGTGCCAGCAGTTGGGGGCCCAAGGGAAACACCATATATTTT.

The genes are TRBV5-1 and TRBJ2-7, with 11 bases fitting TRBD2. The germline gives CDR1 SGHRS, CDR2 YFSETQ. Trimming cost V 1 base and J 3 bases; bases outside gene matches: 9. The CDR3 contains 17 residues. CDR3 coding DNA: TGCGCCAGCAGCTTGTCACTAGCGGGAGTATCCCGCTACGAGCAGTACTTC. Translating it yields CASSLSLAGVSRYEQYF.

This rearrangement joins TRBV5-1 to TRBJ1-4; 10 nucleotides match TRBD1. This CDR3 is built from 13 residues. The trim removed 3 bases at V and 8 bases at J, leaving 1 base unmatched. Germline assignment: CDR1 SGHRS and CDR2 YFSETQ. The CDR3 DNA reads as TGCGCCAGCAGCTCGGACAGGGGGGAAAAACTGTTTTTT. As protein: CASSSDRGEKLFF.

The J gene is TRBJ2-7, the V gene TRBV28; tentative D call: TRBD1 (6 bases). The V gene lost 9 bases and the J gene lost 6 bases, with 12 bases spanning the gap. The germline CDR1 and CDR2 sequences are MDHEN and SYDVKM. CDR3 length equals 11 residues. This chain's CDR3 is CASGQSREQYF. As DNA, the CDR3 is TGTGCCAGTGGACAGAGCCGCGAGCAGTACTTC.

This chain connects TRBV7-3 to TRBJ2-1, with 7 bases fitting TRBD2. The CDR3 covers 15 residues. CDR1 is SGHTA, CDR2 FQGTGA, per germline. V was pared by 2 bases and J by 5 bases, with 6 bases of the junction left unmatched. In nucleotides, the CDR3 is TGTGCCAGCAGCTTAGGCGGGAGAGGGAACAATGAGCAGTTCTTC. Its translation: CASSLGGRGNNEQFF. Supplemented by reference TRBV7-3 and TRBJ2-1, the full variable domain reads GAGVSQTPSNKVTEKGKYVELRCDPISGHTALYWYRQSLGQGPEFLIYFQGTGAADDSGLPNDRFFAVRPEGSVSTLKIQRTERGDSAVYLCASSLGGRGNNEQFFGPGTRLTVL.

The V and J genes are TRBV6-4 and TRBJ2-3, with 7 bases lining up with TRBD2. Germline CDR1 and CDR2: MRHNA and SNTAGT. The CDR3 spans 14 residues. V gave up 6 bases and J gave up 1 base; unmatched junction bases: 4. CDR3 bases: TGTGCCAGCAGCCCGGGAGGCGGCACAGATACGCAGTATTTT. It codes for CASSPGGGTDTQYF.

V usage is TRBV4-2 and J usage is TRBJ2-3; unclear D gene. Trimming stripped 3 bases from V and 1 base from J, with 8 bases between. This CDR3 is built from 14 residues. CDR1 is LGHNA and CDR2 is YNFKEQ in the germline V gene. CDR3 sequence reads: CASSHLGGTDTQYF. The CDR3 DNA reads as TGTGCCAGCAGCCATCTAGGCGGCACAGATACGCAGTATTTT.

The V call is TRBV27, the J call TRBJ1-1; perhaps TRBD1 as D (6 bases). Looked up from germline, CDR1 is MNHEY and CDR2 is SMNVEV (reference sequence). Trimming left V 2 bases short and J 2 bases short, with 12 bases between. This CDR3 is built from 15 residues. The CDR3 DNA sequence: TGTGCCAGCAGTTTAGGGTTTGGGGGCAACACTGAAGCTTTCTTT. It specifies CASSLGFGGNTEAFF.

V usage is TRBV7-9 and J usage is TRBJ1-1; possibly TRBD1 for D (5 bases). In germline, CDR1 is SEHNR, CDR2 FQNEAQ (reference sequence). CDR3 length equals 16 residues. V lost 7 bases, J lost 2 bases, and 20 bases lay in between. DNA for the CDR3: TGTGCCAGCACCTCGTCCACTGGAGGGGCCAACACTGAAGCTTTCTTT. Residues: CASTSSTGGANTEAFF. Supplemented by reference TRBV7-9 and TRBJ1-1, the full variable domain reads DTGVSQNPRHKITKRGQNVTFRCDPISEHNRLYWYRQTLGQGPEFLTYFQNEAQLEKSRLLSDRFSAERPKGSFSTLEIQRTEQGDSAMYLCASTSSTGGANTEAFFGQGTRLTVV.

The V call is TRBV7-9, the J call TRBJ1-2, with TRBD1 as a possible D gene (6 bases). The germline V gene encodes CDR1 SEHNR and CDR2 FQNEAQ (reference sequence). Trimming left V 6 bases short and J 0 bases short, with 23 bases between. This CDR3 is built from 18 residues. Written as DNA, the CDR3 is TGTGCCAGCAGTTCTTTCACGGACAGACAAACCACTAACTATGGCTACACCTTC. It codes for CASSSFTDRQTTNYGYTF.

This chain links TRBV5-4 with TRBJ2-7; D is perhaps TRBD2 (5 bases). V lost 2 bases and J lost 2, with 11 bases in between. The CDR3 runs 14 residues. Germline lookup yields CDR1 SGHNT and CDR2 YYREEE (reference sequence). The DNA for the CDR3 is TGTGCCAGCAGCTTAGGAGACTACCCCTACGAGCAGTACTTC. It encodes CASSLGDYPYEQYF.

DNA of the CDR3: TGTGCCAGCAGCGGGCGACAGGGGGGGAACTATGGCTACACCTTC. This sequence encodes CASSGRQGGNYGYTF. V gene TRBV9 combines with J gene TRBJ1-2, with TRBD1 identical over 9 bases. This CDR3 has 15 amino acids. V was pared by 3 bases and J by 2 bases, with 5 bases of the junction left unmatched. Germline loops: CDR1 SGDLS, CDR2 YYNGEE.

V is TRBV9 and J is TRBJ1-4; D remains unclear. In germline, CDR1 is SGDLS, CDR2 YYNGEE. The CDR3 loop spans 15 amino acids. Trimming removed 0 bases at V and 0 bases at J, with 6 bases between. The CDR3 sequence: CASSVGEATNEKLFF. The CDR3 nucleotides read TGTGCCAGCAGCGTAGGTGAGGCAACTAATGAAAAACTGTTTTTT.

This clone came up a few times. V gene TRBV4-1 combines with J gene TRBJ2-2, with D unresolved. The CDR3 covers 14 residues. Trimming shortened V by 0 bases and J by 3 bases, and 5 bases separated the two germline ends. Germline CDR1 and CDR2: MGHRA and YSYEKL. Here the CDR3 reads CASSQELYTGELFF. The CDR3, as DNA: TGCGCCAGCAGCCAAGAACTGTACACCGGGGAGCTGTTTTTT.

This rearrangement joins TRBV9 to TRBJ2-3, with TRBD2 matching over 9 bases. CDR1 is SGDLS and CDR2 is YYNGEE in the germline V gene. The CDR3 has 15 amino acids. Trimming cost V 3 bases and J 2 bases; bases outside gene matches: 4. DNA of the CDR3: TGTGCCAGCAGCGAGCTAGCGGGGTCCACAGATACGCAGTATTTT. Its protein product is CASSELAGSTDTQYF.

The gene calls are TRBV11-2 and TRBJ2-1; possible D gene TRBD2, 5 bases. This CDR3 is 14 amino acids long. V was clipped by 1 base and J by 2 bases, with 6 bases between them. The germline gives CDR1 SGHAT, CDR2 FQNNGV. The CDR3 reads CASSLAGTYNEQFF. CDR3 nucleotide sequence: TGTGCCAGCAGCTTAGCGGGGACCTACAATGAGCAGTTCTTC.

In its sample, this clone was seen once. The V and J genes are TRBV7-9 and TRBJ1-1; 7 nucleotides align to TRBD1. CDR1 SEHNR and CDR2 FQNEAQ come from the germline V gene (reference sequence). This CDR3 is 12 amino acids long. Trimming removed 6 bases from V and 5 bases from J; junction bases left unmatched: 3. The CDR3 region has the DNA TGTGCCAGCAGGCCAGGGGGTACTGAAGCTTTCTTT. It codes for CASRPGGTEAFF.

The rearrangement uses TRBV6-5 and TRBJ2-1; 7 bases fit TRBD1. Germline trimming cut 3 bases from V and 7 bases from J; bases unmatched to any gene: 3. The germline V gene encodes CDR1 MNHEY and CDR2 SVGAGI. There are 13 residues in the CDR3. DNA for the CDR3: TGTGCCAGCAGTTATTCACAGGGGAATGAGCAGTTCTTC. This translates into CASSYSQGNEQFF.

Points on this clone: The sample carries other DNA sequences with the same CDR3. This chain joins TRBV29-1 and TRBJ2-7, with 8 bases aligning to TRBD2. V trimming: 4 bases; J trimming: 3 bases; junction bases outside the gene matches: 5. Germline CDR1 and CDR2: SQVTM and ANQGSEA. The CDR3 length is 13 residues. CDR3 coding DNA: TGCAGCGTTGTAGCGGGGCCCTTCTACGAGCAGTACTTC. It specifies CSVVAGPFYEQYF.

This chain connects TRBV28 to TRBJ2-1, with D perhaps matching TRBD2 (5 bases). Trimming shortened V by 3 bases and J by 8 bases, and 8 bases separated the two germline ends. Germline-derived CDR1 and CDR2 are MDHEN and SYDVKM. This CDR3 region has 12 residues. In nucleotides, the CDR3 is TGTGCCAGCAGTTTTGGAGGCCATGAGCAGTTCTTC. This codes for CASSFGGHEQFF.

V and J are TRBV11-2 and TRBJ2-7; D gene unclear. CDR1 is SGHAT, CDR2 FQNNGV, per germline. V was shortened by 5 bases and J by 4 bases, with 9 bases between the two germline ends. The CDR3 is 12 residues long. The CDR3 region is CASSPETYEQYF. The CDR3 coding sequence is TGTGCCAGCAGCCCCGAGACTTACGAGCAGTACTTC.

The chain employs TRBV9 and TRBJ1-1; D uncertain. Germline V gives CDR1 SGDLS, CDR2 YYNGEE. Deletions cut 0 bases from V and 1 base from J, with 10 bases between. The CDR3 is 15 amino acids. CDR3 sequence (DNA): TGTGCCAGCAGCGTAGGGGCGGGGAGGAACACTGAAGCTTTCTTT. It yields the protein CASSVGAGRNTEAFF.

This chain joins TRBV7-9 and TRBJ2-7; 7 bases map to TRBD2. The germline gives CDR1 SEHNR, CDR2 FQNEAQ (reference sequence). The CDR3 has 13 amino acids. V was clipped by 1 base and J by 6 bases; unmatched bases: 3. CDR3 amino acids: CASSLDWEGEQYF. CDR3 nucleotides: TGTGCCAGCAGCTTAGACTGGGAGGGCGAGCAGTACTTC.